These 22 T cell receptor beta chains originate from one sample sequenced in a study of blood T cell repertoires in COVID-19. TCRdb's table, derived via immunoSEQ multiplex PCR, lists solely in-frame clones and lacks some. The table records about 120,000 clones, roughly three quarters of them present only once. What was sequenced was peripheral blood. All receptors derive from a woman aged 70-85 years with acute or convalescent COVID-19.

V gene TRBV4-1 combines with J gene TRBJ1-1, with 7 bases fitting TRBD1. From germline, CDR1 is MGHRA and CDR2 YSYEKL. J gave up 5 bases and V 2 bases, and 5 bases lay outside the gene matches. This CDR3 has 14 residues. Written as DNA, the CDR3 is TGCGCCAGCAGCCAACCTGACAGGGTAACTGAAGCTTTCTTT. Translating it yields CASSQPDRVTEAFF.

The V and J genes are TRBV3-1 (or the pseudogene TRBV3-2) and TRBJ1-4, with D possibly TRBD1 on 6 matching bases. Trimming shortened V by 2 bases and J by 4 bases, and 11 bases separated the two germline ends. The CDR3 runs to 15 residues. CDR1 is LGHDT, CDR2 YNNKEL, per germline (reference sequence). The CDR3 nucleotides are TGTGCCAGCAGCCAACTTACAGGGATTAATGAAAAACTGTTTTTT. Its translation is CASSQLTGINEKLFF.

The V call is TRBV1, the J call TRBJ1-4; the table calls TRBD1, which could not be checked here. TRBV1 is marked as a pseudogene. The CDR3 has 16 amino acids. The CDR3 sequence: CTNPTPRATTNEKLFF. CDR3 nucleotides: TGCACCAACCCGACCCCCAGGGCGACTACTAATGAAAAACTGTTTTTT.

The chain couples TRBV7-3 to TRBJ1-1, with no clear D. Germline V gene data show CDR1 as SGHTA and CDR2 as FQGTGA. The CDR3 covers 15 residues. Trimming removed 2 bases from V and 2 bases from J, with 12 bases in between. The CDR3 nucleotides are TGTGCCAGCAGCTTACTTCCGAGCCCCAACACTGAAGCTTTCTTT. It codes for CASSLLPSPNTEAFF. The entire variable domain, with the rest obtained from reference TRBV7-3 and TRBJ1-1, is as follows: GAGVSQTPSNKVTEKGKYVELRCDPISGHTALYWYRQSLGQGPEFLIYFQGTGAADDSGLPNDRFFAVRPEGSVSTLKIQRTERGDSAVYLCASSLLPSPNTEAFFGQGTRLTVV.

This chain joins TRBV6-1 and TRBJ1-2; D is unresolved. CDR1 MNHNS and CDR2 SASEGT come from the germline V gene. The CDR3 extends over 14 amino acids. Trimming removed 1 base at V and 2 bases at J, with 8 bases between. CDR3 region: CASSEGTANYGYTF. The CDR3 DNA is TGTGCCAGCAGTGAAGGGACTGCCAACTATGGCTACACCTTC.

This clone was counted only a few times. J is TRBJ1-6 and V is TRBV5-1, with D possibly being TRBD1 (6 bases). Trimming removed 4 bases from V and 2 bases from J, with 16 bases in between. Germline values: CDR1 SGHRS, CDR2 YFSETQ. This CDR3 has 17 amino acids. The CDR3 here is CASSPDSLQTYNSPLHF. CDR3 sequence (DNA): TGCGCCAGCAGCCCGGACAGCCTTCAGACCTATAATTCACCCCTCCACTTT.

The chain uses TRBV12-3 or TRBV12-4 and TRBJ1-4; D gene uncertain. Trimming stripped 3 bases from V and 8 bases from J, with 7 bases between. The CDR3 is 12 amino acids. CDR3 sequence reads: CASSFTQEKLFF. The CDR3 bases are TGTGCCAGCAGTTTTACACAGGAAAAACTGTTTTTT.

The V gene is TRBV18, the J gene TRBJ2-2, with TRBD1 matching over 9 bases. V dropped 7 bases and J dropped 5; count of bases not matched to a gene: 5. The CDR3 consists of 14 residues. Germline CDR1 and CDR2: KGHSH and LQKENI. The CDR3 DNA is TGTGCCAGCTTCTGGACAGGGGCGACCGGGGAGCTGTTTTTT. It yields the protein CASFWTGATGELFF.

The chain combines TRBV4-2 with TRBJ1-2; 7 positions match TRBD1. This CDR3 has 15 amino acids. CDR1 and CDR2 (germline): LGHNA, YNFKEQ. V lost 2 bases to trimming and J lost 4 bases; unmatched junction nucleotides: 7. Here the CDR3 reads CASSQPDRAVYGYTF. In DNA, the CDR3 is TGTGCCAGCAGCCAACCCGACAGGGCCGTCTATGGCTACACCTTC.

The rearrangement uses TRBV10-2 and TRBJ2-7; the match to TRBD1 covers 7 bases. Germline V gene sequence: CDR1 WSHSY, CDR2 SAAADI. The junction had 8 bases not matched to a gene; V was cut back by 3 bases and J by 3 bases. The CDR3 runs 15 residues. CDR3 nucleotide sequence: TGCGCCAGCAGTGATAGTTATAACAGGGGCTACGAGCAGTACTTC. This gives the protein CASSDSYNRGYEQYF.

The chain is built from TRBV6-2 or TRBV6-3 and TRBJ1-5, with TRBD1 matching 7 bases. Germline V gene data show CDR1 as MNHEY and CDR2 as SVGEGT. The trim removed 0 bases at V and 0 bases at J, leaving 2 bases unmatched. The CDR3 extends over 16 amino acids. CDR3 nucleotide sequence: TGTGCCAGCAGTTACTCGACAGGGTATAGCAATCAGCCCCAGCATTTT. This sequence encodes CASSYSTGYSNQPQHF.

This sequence joins TRBV24-1 and TRBJ2-1; no firm D call. The CDR3 loop spans 13 amino acids. CDR1 and CDR2 from the germline V gene are KGHDR and SFDVKD. Trimming removed 3 bases from V and 10 bases from J, with 12 bases in between. The DNA for the CDR3 is TGTGCCACCAGTGATGGTGCTTTGGCAGAGCAGTTCTTC. Amino acid sequence: CATSDGALAEQFF.

This sequence joins TRBV5-6 and TRBJ1-4; 8 nucleotides agree with TRBD1. Germline V gene data show CDR1 as SGHDT and CDR2 as YYEEEE. The CDR3 contains 14 residues. The J segment lost 8 bases and the V segment lost 4 bases, leaving 7 bases of the junction unmatched. Written as DNA, the CDR3 is TGTGCCAGCAGCAAAGGACAGGGTGGCGAAAAACTGTTTTTT. Protein: CASSKGQGGEKLFF.

This chain links TRBV6-1 with TRBJ1-2; 8 nucleotides line up with TRBD1. Germline values: CDR1 MNHNS, CDR2 SASEGT. The CDR3 has 14 residues. Trimming cost V 6 bases and J 4 bases; bases outside gene matches: 7. The CDR3 DNA reads as TGTGCCAGCAGCGATCAGGGGGCAATCTATGGCTACACCTTC. Amino acid sequence: CASSDQGAIYGYTF.

The V gene is TRBV9, the J gene TRBJ1-1; 9 bases match TRBD1. The J segment lost 5 bases and the V segment lost 4 bases, leaving 9 bases of the junction unmatched. This CDR3 is 15 amino acids long. The germline V gene has CDR1 SGDLS and CDR2 YYNGEE. As DNA, the CDR3 is TGTGCCAGCAGCCTCCAGGGGACAGGGCTGACTGAAGCTTTCTTT. It encodes CASSLQGTGLTEAFF.

This sequence joins TRBV6-5 and TRBJ2-6; weak D call: TRBD2 (6 bases). CDR3 size: 15 residues. Germline-derived CDR1 and CDR2 are MNHEY and SVGAGI. V lost 5 bases, J lost 2 bases, and 10 bases lay in between. CDR3 loop: CASSPGRPGANVLTF. CDR3 bases: TGTGCCAGCAGTCCTGGGAGGCCTGGGGCCAACGTCCTGACTTTC.

The gene calls are TRBV7-8 and TRBJ2-3; 11 positions agree with TRBD2. V shed 0 bases and J 1 base; nucleotides not matched to a gene: 9. This CDR3 has 19 residues. CDR1 SGHVS and CDR2 FQNEAQ come from the germline V gene. The CDR3 here is CASSLALAGAMTRTDTQYF. The DNA of the CDR3 is TGTGCCAGCAGCTTAGCACTAGCGGGAGCAATGACGCGCACAGATACGCAGTATTTT.

The chain couples TRBV10-1 to TRBJ2-7; tentative D call: TRBD2 (5 bases). Germline V lookup: CDR1 WNHNN, CDR2 SYGVQD (reference sequence). Trimming shortened V by 4 bases and J by 3 bases, and 10 bases separated the two germline ends. The CDR3 is made up of 13 amino acids. CDR3 DNA sequence: TGCGCCAGCAGTGCTACTCGGGGCTACGAGCAGTACTTC. As protein: CASSATRGYEQYF.

This rearrangement joins TRBV4-2 to TRBJ2-1; D perhaps matches TRBD2 (6 bases). Germline lookup yields CDR1 LGHNA and CDR2 YNFKEQ. Trimming took 1 base from V and 5 from J, leaving 12 bases between them. The CDR3 runs to 15 residues. The CDR3: CASSQATGEDNEQFF. The DNA of the CDR3 is TGTGCCAGCAGCCAAGCTACGGGAGAGGACAATGAGCAGTTCTTC.

This chain uses TRBV5-1 with TRBJ1-1, with 7 bases aligning to TRBD1. Germline V gene lookup returns CDR1 SGHRS and CDR2 YFSETQ. The CDR3 totals 15 residues. V shed 3 bases, J shed 0 bases, and the junction held 5 bases outside the gene matches. The CDR3 region is CASSWAGQLNTEAFF. In DNA, the CDR3 is TGCGCCAGCAGCTGGGCGGGACAGTTGAACACTGAAGCTTTCTTT.

This chain connects TRBV18 to TRBJ2-7, with 9 bases aligning to TRBD1. The V and J ends lost 4 bases and 6 bases, in that order; junction bases with no gene match: 13. The germline gives CDR1 KGHSH, CDR2 LQKENI. CDR3 length equals 16 residues. The chain's CDR3 is CASSQGGQGLFGEQYF. The DNA for the CDR3 is TGTGCCAGCTCACAAGGGGGACAGGGTTTATTCGGCGAGCAGTACTTC.

J is TRBJ1-3 and V is TRBV7-2, with D possibly matching TRBD1 (6 bases). The germline CDR1 and CDR2 sequences are SGHTA and FQGNSA. The length of the CDR3 is 16 residues. Trimming cost V 5 bases and J 0 bases, with 14 bases left between them. The CDR3 sequence: CASSPRTVPSGNTIYF. The CDR3 nucleotides are TGTGCCAGCAGCCCCCGGACAGTCCCCTCTGGAAACACCATATATTTT.